These 25 T cell receptor beta chains originate from one sample sequenced in a study of cytotoxic CD8 clonotypes in ibrutinib-treated CLL. Generated by immunoSEQ multiplex PCR, the TCRdb table keeps only in-frame clones and is missing some. In the table there are about 160,000 clones, over 75% of which are singletons. Sequences were derived from PBMCs, sampled at disease progression, from a patient treated with ibrutinib. These receptors were taken from a human donor with chronic lymphocytic leukemia.

The chain recombines TRBV28 with TRBJ2-3; TRBD2 aligns across 10 bases. Germline CDR1 reads MDHEN; CDR2 reads SYDVKM. V shed 7 bases and J 2 bases; nucleotides not matched to a gene: 21. The CDR3 runs 20 residues. The CDR3 coding sequence is TGTGCCAGCACCGGGGCTGGGACAGGTTTTAGCGGGAGGATCACAGATACGCAGTATTTT. The encoded protein is CASTGAGTGFSGRITDTQYF.

CDR3 loop: CASSRMMTATNEQYF. The CDR3 coding sequence is TGTGCCAGTAGTAGGATGATGACAGCCACCAACGAGCAGTACTTC. V and J are TRBV19 and TRBJ2-7; D is possibly TRBD1 (5 bases). The germline CDR1 and CDR2 sequences are LNHDA and SQIVND (reference sequence). Trimming removed 4 bases at V and 5 bases at J, with 18 bases between. The CDR3 is 15 residues long.

This chain joins TRBV27 and TRBJ2-2; D remains ambiguous. Germline V gene sequence: CDR1 MNHEY, CDR2 SMNVEV (reference sequence). The V and J ends lost 2 bases and 4 bases respectively, with 8 bases between them. The CDR3 is 14 amino acids. CDR3 residues: CASSLSLGTGELFF. The DNA of the CDR3 is TGTGCCAGCAGTTTAAGCCTCGGCACCGGGGAGCTGTTTTTT.

This chain links TRBV4-1 with TRBJ2-3, with TRBD2 identical over 9 bases. V dropped 1 base and J dropped 3; count of bases not matched to a gene: 5. CDR1 and CDR2 (germline): MGHRA, YSYEKL. This CDR3 contains 16 residues. CDR3 sequence (DNA): TGCGCCAGCAGCCAAGTTGGTAGCGGGAGAACAGATACGCAGTATTTT. The encoded protein is CASSQVGSGRTDTQYF.

The table lists this clone with a count of one. The chain has TRBV11-3 and TRBJ2-5, with D perhaps TRBD1 (6 bases). The germline V and J ends were trimmed by 3 bases and 3 bases, with 8 bases remaining between them. CDR1 is SGHNT and CDR2 is YENEEA in the germline V gene. CDR3 length: 13 residues. The CDR3 bases are TGTGCCAGCAGCTTCTACAGGGAAGAGACCCAGTACTTC. Translating it yields CASSFYREETQYF.

The chain recombines TRBV11-2 with TRBJ2-3, with a weak D call TRBD1 (6 bases). The V gene's germline CDR1 is SGHAT and CDR2 FQNNGV. The CDR3 length is 16 residues. Trimming took off 1 base at V and 1 base at J, with 12 bases between the two ends. In DNA, the CDR3 is TGTGCCAGCAGCTTAGGATTCCAGGGGCGCACAGATACGCAGTATTTT. This sequence encodes CASSLGFQGRTDTQYF. Full variable domain (remainder filled in from reference TRBV11-2 and TRBJ2-3): EAGVAQSPRYKIIEKRQSVAFWCNPISGHATLYWYQQILGQGPKLLIQFQNNGVVDDSQLPKDRFSAERLKGVDSTLKIQPAKLEDSAVYLCASSLGFQGRTDTQYFGPGTRLTVL.

The V gene is TRBV27, the J gene TRBJ2-6; a possible D gene is TRBD1 (7 bases). In germline, CDR1 is MNHEY, CDR2 SMNVEV (reference sequence). Trimming removed 5 bases at V and 0 bases at J, with 17 bases between. The CDR3 consists of 18 residues. The CDR3 here is CASSPRDSRNSGANVLTF. DNA of the CDR3: TGTGCCAGCAGTCCGCGGGACAGTCGGAACTCTGGGGCCAACGTCCTGACTTTC.

V and J are TRBV7-9 and TRBJ2-7; 8 nucleotides line up with TRBD2. The CDR3 has 15 amino acids. Germline V gene lookup returns CDR1 SEHNR and CDR2 FQNEAQ (reference sequence). The V gene end was trimmed by 5 bases and the J gene end by 3 bases; junction bases not matched to a gene: 9. This CDR3 reads CASSLPRGGLYEQYF. The CDR3 coding sequence is TGTGCCAGCAGCCTCCCGCGCGGGGGGCTCTACGAGCAGTACTTC.

The chain recombines TRBV18 with TRBJ1-2; D is perhaps TRBD1 (6 bases). Germline V gene data show CDR1 as KGHSH and CDR2 as LQKENI. V dropped 1 base and J dropped 2 bases, with 26 bases sitting between them. The CDR3 is 20 amino acids. CDR3 residues: CASSPRFLEGTRDRNYGYTF. In nucleotides, the CDR3 is TGTGCCAGCTCACCACGATTTTTAGAAGGGACAAGGGATCGAAACTATGGCTACACCTTC.

The chain uses TRBV7-9 and TRBJ1-5; 8 bases fit TRBD1. The V gene's germline CDR1 is SEHNR and CDR2 FQNEAQ (reference sequence). V dropped 2 bases and J dropped 1; count of bases not matched to a gene: 4. CDR3 length: 16 residues. The chain's CDR3 is CASSLTGGVSNQPQHF. CDR3 in DNA: TGTGCCAGCAGCTTAACAGGGGGTGTAAGCAATCAGCCCCAGCATTTT.

This clone was seen only once. This chain uses TRBV7-3 with TRBJ2-3; the D is unclear. The V end was cut by 0 bases, the J end by 2 bases, with 6 bases between. CDR1 and CDR2 from the germline V gene are SGHTA and FQGTGA. This CDR3 is 14 amino acids long. CDR3 region: CASSLTTATDTQYF. For the CDR3, the DNA is TGTGCCAGCAGCTTAACCACAGCCACAGATACGCAGTATTTT. Full variable domain (remainder filled in from reference TRBV7-3 and TRBJ2-3): GAGVSQTPSNKVTEKGKYVELRCDPISGHTALYWYRQSLGQGPEFLIYFQGTGAADDSGLPNDRFFAVRPEGSVSTLKIQRTERGDSAVYLCASSLTTATDTQYFGPGTRLTVL.

The chain joins TRBV18 to TRBJ1-5; D is uncertain. From germline, CDR1 is KGHSH and CDR2 LQKENI. The ends were cut back, 2 bases at V and 9 bases at J, with 11 bases in the middle. The CDR3 contains 13 residues. As DNA, the CDR3 is TGTGCCAGCTCACCAGGGGTTTTGCGGCCCCAGCATTTT. Protein: CASSPGVLRPQHF.

This chain uses TRBV5-6 with TRBJ2-3; TRBD2 might be the D (6 bases). With 0 bases removed from V and 0 bases from J, the gap between germline ends came to 14 bases. The CDR3 totals 17 residues. Per the germline V gene, CDR1 is SGHDT and CDR2 is YYEEEE. The DNA for the CDR3 is TGTGCCAGCAGCTTGGCCGGGAGCGGGCGAAGCACAGATACGCAGTATTTT. Translated, it gives CASSLAGSGRSTDTQYF. Full variable domain (rest looked up from reference TRBV5-6 and TRBJ2-3): DAGVTQSPTHLIKTRGQQVTLRCSPKSGHDTVSWYQQALGQGPQFIFQYYEEEERQRGNFPDRFSGHQFPNYSSELNVNALLLGDSALYLCASSLAGSGRSTDTQYFGPGTRLTVL.

The chain couples TRBV5-1 to TRBJ2-1; 10 nucleotides match TRBD2. CDR1 is SGHRS, CDR2 YFSETQ, per germline. This CDR3 contains 18 residues. J gave up 1 base and V 0 bases, and 7 bases lay outside the gene matches. CDR3 in DNA: TGCGCCAGCAGCTTGGTTTCTAGCGGGAGTACATCCTACAATGAGCAGTTCTTC. Its protein is CASSLVSSGSTSYNEQFF.

The J gene is TRBJ2-1, the V gene TRBV2; 9 positions match TRBD2. This CDR3 comprises 15 residues. After removal of 1 base from V and 4 bases from J, the junction contained 2 bases not matched to a gene. CDR1 SNHLY and CDR2 FYNNEI come from the germline V gene. In DNA form, the CDR3 reads TGTGCCAGCAGTGAAGTAGCGGGAGCGTACAATGAGCAGTTCTTC. Its translation is CASSEVAGAYNEQFF.

The chain recombines TRBV15 with TRBJ1-2; D is uncertain. The germline gives CDR1 LNHNV, CDR2 YYDKDF (reference sequence). Between the trimmed V and J ends, which lost 0 bases and 13 bases, there was a span of 15 bases. The CDR3 has 13 amino acids. Written as DNA, the CDR3 is TGTGCCACCAGCAGAGACCCAGGCGTTGGACTCACCTTC. This codes for CATSRDPGVGLTF.

This clone was counted a few times. The CDR3 spells CATSRVGFTGEKLFF. As DNA, the CDR3 is TGTGCCACCAGCAGAGTGGGGTTTACCGGTGAAAAACTGTTTTTT. J is TRBJ1-4 and V is TRBV15; D remains ambiguous. Germline lookup yields CDR1 LNHNV and CDR2 YYDKDF (reference sequence). Trimming removed 1 base at V and 7 bases at J, with 13 bases between. The CDR3 is 15 residues long.

This rearrangement joins TRBV5-4 to TRBJ2-7; D remains unclear. The CDR3 loop spans 15 amino acids. V was pared by 4 bases and J by 1 base, with 15 bases between. Germline lookup yields CDR1 SGHNT and CDR2 YYREEE (reference sequence). CDR3 in amino acids: CASSRPGYQSYEQYF. The CDR3 DNA is TGTGCCAGCAGCCGACCCGGCTACCAGTCCTACGAGCAGTACTTC.

The chain links TRBV7-3 to TRBJ2-2, with D maybe TRBD1 (6 bases). CDR3 length equals 14 residues. V was trimmed by 5 bases and J by 6 bases, leaving 13 bases between them. Germline lookup yields CDR1 SGHTA and CDR2 FQGTGA. CDR3 loop: CASSLGTSAGELFF. The CDR3 bases are TGTGCCAGCAGCCTAGGGACATCGGCCGGGGAGCTGTTTTTT. Based on the CDR3 plus reference TRBV7-3 and TRBJ2-2, the full variable domain is GAGVSQTPSNKVTEKGKYVELRCDPISGHTALYWYRQSLGQGPEFLIYFQGTGAADDSGLPNDRFFAVRPEGSVSTLKIQRTERGDSAVYLCASSLGTSAGELFFGEGSRLTVL.

V is TRBV19 and J is TRBJ2-1; TRBD1 matches at 10 bases. This CDR3 is 15 amino acids long. The germline V gene encodes CDR1 LNHDA and CDR2 SQIVND (reference sequence). V trimming: 3 bases; J trimming: 5 bases; junction bases outside the gene matches: 4. CDR3 coding DNA: TGTGCCAGTAGTATCGGACAGGGGGGCCACAATGAGCAGTTCTTC. Translating gives CASSIGQGGHNEQFF.

Only one count was recorded for this clone. This chain joins TRBV9 and TRBJ2-3; D is uncertain. This CDR3 is built from 13 residues. The germline V gene encodes CDR1 SGDLS and CDR2 YYNGEE. Trimming left V 4 bases short and J 2 bases short, with 8 bases between. CDR3 sequence (DNA): TGTGCCAGCAGCCTAAGGGTCACAGATACGCAGTATTTT. Translated, it gives CASSLRVTDTQYF.

The chain joins TRBV28 to TRBJ1-3; 9 bases map to TRBD1. V lost 2 bases to trimming and J lost 0 bases; unmatched junction nucleotides: 14. Germline V gives CDR1 MDHEN, CDR2 SYDVKM. This CDR3 comprises 20 residues. CDR3 sequence reads: CASSLPGTGLLSLSGNTIYF. The CDR3, as DNA: TGTGCCAGCAGTTTACCCGGGACAGGGCTCCTCTCTCTCTCTGGAAACACCATATATTTT.

This rearrangement joins TRBV7-3 to TRBJ2-1, with 12 bases identical to TRBD2. CDR1 is SGHTA, CDR2 FQGTGA, per germline. The trim removed 3 bases at V and 7 bases at J, leaving 4 bases unmatched. The CDR3 is 15 amino acids. CDR3 sequence: CASSLGLAGWNEQFF. The CDR3 region has the DNA TGTGCCAGCAGCTTGGGACTAGCGGGTTGGAATGAGCAGTTCTTC.

V gene TRBV5-4 combines with J gene TRBJ1-2; D unresolved. V lost 2 bases to trimming and J lost 8 bases, with 10 bases between them. The germline CDR1 and CDR2 sequences are SGHNT and YYREEE (reference sequence). CDR3 length: 12 residues. CDR3 in amino acids: CASSFGKEGYTF. CDR3 bases: TGTGCCAGCAGCTTTGGCAAGGAGGGCTACACCTTC.

This chain links TRBV27 with TRBJ1-5; D call uncertain. Between the trimmed V and J ends, which lost 6 bases and 11 bases, there was a span of 17 bases. Germline V gives CDR1 MNHEY, CDR2 SMNVEV (reference sequence). The CDR3 runs 13 residues. The DNA for the CDR3 is TGTGCCAGCAGCCCGGGGAACGGCGTAACCCAGCATTTT. Translated: CASSPGNGVTQHF.